This paragraph reports one TCR beta chain. No antigen is known for it. Compared with germline, one end of the junction differs, possibly owing to a read error. The data stem from a study of immune heterogeneity within non-small cell lung tumors. Study-wide context: Among the tumors, 4 were squamous cell carcinomas, approximately eleven were non-squamous carcinomas and 1 was not otherwise specified. Study-wide results and limits: High-frequency clones unique to single sites coexisted with identical dominant CDR3 beta clonotypes that recurred across tumor sites within a patient. The high-frequency T-cell receptor beta clonotypes mostly did not match up between individual patients.

Bulk tumor genomic DNA served as template, at roughly 600 ng per sample. Several spatially distant biopsies were obtained per primary tumor intraoperatively. Untreated, newly diagnosed non-small cell lung cancer patients underwent curative surgery. Amplification of the TCR beta CDR3 was achieved through multiplex PCR with 32 V and 13 J primers. TCRdb passed the multiplex PCR reads through MiXCR, listing each CDR3 protein once. Counted here are 20,000 to 25,000 distinct CDR3 sequences, about 26% occurring once; the ten biggest clones make up 3.5% to 4.5%. Germline CDR1 reads SQVTM; CDR2 reads ANQGSEA. This CDR3 is built from 13 residues.

The sequence came from a man between 35 and 55 years old with non-small cell lung cancer. The sequencing input was lung tumor tissue. The chain carries TRBV29-1 and TRBJ2-6; tentatively, D is TRBD1 (5 bases). CDR3 in DNA: TGCAGCGTTGCCGTCTCTGGGGCCAACGTCATGACTTTC. Residues: CSVAVSGANVMTF.